This T cell receptor beta chain was captured in a study of T cells in Graves' hyperthyroidism and ophthalmopathy. From RNA transcripts, TCR beta CDR3 regions were amplified. The HTBI primer set was used in a first-round RT-PCR of the TCR CDR3. TCRdb re-analysed the multiplex PCR reads in MiXCR, keeping a single row per CDR3 protein. The table has a few hundred thousand distinct CDR3 sequences, roughly 15% seen once. As for this clonotype: The antigen is unknown.

Trimming removed 5 bases at V and 2 bases at J, with 18 bases between. Germline V gene sequence: CDR1 PRHDT, CDR2 FYEKMQ (reference sequence). CDR3 length equals 16 residues. Findings of the study overall: Using 13 V-J features, a model discriminated ophthalmopathy from stable hyperthyroidism.

The sequenced sample was blood. The chain links TRBV13 to TRBJ2-5; D tentatively fits TRBD1 or TRBD2 (5 bases each). The TCR comes from a woman between 25 and 40 years old with Graves' ophthalmopathy. The CDR3 DNA follows: TGTGCCAGCAGCCCACCTGAGGGGATAATACAAGAGACCCAGTACTTC. Amino acids: CASSPPEGIIQETQYF.